This T cell receptor (beta chain) was captured in a study of blood T cells in healthy people across ages. General observations from the study: Roughly linear age-related decline in beta diversity appeared, significant by age 40.

This clonotype was observed a few times. Its antigen is unidentified. A J-beta primer mix and a sample-barcoded 5' primer were used in a second PCR of about 7 to 12 cycles. MiXCR was run by TCRdb on the 5' RACE reads, yielding one entry per CDR3 protein. The sample consists of around 1.5 million distinct CDR3 sequences, roughly 40% of them appearing once. This clonotype was sampled from a woman aged 18-35 years in good health. The sequencing input was blood.

The CDR3, as DNA: TGTGCCAGCAGCTCCAGCCCCCGGGGGATGGTTACTCAGCCCCAGCATTTT. It translates to CASSSSPRGMVTQPQHF. V gene TRBV7-9 combines with J gene TRBJ1-5; possibly TRBD1 for D (5 bases). Germline assignment: CDR1 SEHNR and CDR2 FQNEAQ (reference sequence). Trimming took 4 bases from V and 6 from J, leaving 22 bases between them. The CDR3 consists of 17 residues. Filled out from reference TRBV7-9 and TRBJ1-5, the complete variable domain reads DTGVSQNPRHKITKRGQNVTFRCDPISEHNRLYWYRQTLGQGPEFLTYFQNEAQLEKSRLLSDRFSAERPKGSFSTLEIQRTEQGDSAMYLCASSSSPRGMVTQPQHFGDGTRLSIL.